This T cell receptor beta chain derives from a study of cytomegalovirus exposure and HLA in healthy donors. The V end was cut by 2 bases, the J end by 3 bases, with 10 bases between. Germline lookup yields CDR1 SGHRS and CDR2 YFSETQ. This CDR3 has 14 amino acids. Comments on this clone: Its antigen remains unidentified.

Study observations and caveats: It was only CMV serostatus that was available as immune exposure information. Associated with cytomegalovirus, according to the listing, were some 180 TCR beta chains.

The PCR contained 60 Vbeta and 13 Jbeta primers. Measured with immunoSEQ multiplex PCR; TCRdb has only the in-frame clones, and not every one. The sample lists 140,000 or so clones, roughly 72% occurring once. Sample: PBMCs. The chain combines TRBV5-1 with TRBJ2-3; tentative D call: TRBD1 (6 bases). The origin of this receptor is a man aged 35 to 55 in good health and CMV-seronegative. The CDR3 sequence: CASSFLTGTDTQYF. CDR3 DNA sequence: TGCGCCAGCAGCTTCCTCACAGGGACAGATACGCAGTATTTT.